The 32 T cell receptor beta chains reported below all come from one sample, sequenced in a study of T cell repertoires in cytomegalovirus infection. TCRdb re-called the reads through MiXCR, storing one row per CDR3 protein. Of over 150,000 distinct CDR3 sequences in the sample, over 13% were seen once. Sample: PBMCs. Every receptor here comes from a human donor in good health (CMV status not recorded). Some clones in this sample may be carry-over from other donors' samples.

Ten or more counts support this clonotype. This chain joins TRBV11-2 and TRBJ1-1, with unresolved D. Trimming took 1 base from V and 5 from J, leaving 2 bases between them. The CDR3 contains 11 residues. CDR1 is SGHAT, CDR2 FQNNGV, per germline. The CDR3 sequence: CASSLVTEAFF. CDR3 in DNA: TGTGCCAGCAGCTTAGTAACTGAAGCTTTCTTT.

This chain connects TRBV7-9 to TRBJ2-3; 10 nucleotides match TRBD1. V lost 5 bases and J lost 0; bases outside the gene matches: 5. CDR1 and CDR2 from the germline V gene are SEHNR and FQNEAQ (reference sequence). This CDR3 region has 16 residues. The CDR3 sequence is CASSAGTGESTDTQYF. CDR3 DNA: TGTGCCAGCAGCGCGGGGACAGGGGAAAGCACAGATACGCAGTATTTT.

This clonotype came up many times. The genes are TRBV7-6 and TRBJ1-6, with D tentatively TRBD1 (5 bases). CDR3 length: 14 residues. The germline V gene has CDR1 SGHVS and CDR2 FNYEAQ. V lost 0 bases to trimming and J lost 9 bases, with 9 bases between them. This CDR3 reads CASSLAGVGSPLHF. In DNA, the CDR3 is TGTGCCAGCAGCTTAGCAGGGGTTGGTTCACCCCTCCACTTT.

The sample holds many counts of this clonotype. The genes are TRBV7-2 and TRBJ1-6; 7 nucleotides line up with TRBD1. The CDR3 runs to 15 residues. Looked up from germline, CDR1 is SGHTA and CDR2 is FQGNSA. The J segment lost 6 bases and the V segment lost 4 bases, leaving 6 bases of the junction unmatched. The CDR3 DNA reads as TGTGCCAGCAGCTCAGGGGGAGTTGGTAATTCACCCCTCCACTTT. Protein: CASSSGGVGNSPLHF. Based on the CDR3 plus reference TRBV7-2 and TRBJ1-6, the full variable domain is GAGVSQSPSNKVTEKGKDVELRCDPISGHTALYWYRQSLGQGLEFLIYFQGNSAPDKSGLPSDRFSAERTGGSVSTLTIQRTQQEDSAVYLCASSSGGVGNSPLHFGNGTRLTVT.

The genes are TRBV15 and TRBJ1-1, with a tentative D call TRBD1 (5 bases). This CDR3 spans 13 amino acids. Deletions cut 6 bases from V and 5 bases from J, with 13 bases between. Per the germline V gene, CDR1 is LNHNV and CDR2 is YYDKDF (reference sequence). In DNA, the CDR3 is TGTGCCACCAGTCACAAAGGGGATACTGAAGCTTTCTTT. It specifies CATSHKGDTEAFF.

This clonotype was seen a few times. CDR3 sequence reads: CASSLVGAGTEAFF. The CDR3 nucleotides are TGTGCCAGCAGCTTGGTGGGGGCTGGGACTGAAGCTTTCTTT. This chain uses TRBV5-4 with TRBJ1-1; weak D call: TRBD1 (6 bases). The CDR3 sequence is 14 residues long. The germline V and J ends were trimmed by 0 bases and 5 bases, with 11 bases remaining between them. Germline V CDR1 and CDR2: SGHNT, YYREEE (reference sequence).

This sequence joins TRBV6-2 or TRBV6-3 and TRBJ1-1, with D unresolved. Trimming took off 6 bases at V and 4 bases at J, with 6 bases between the two ends. This CDR3 region has 11 residues. Germline CDR1 is MNHEY and CDR2 is SVGEGT. The CDR3 loop reads CASRATTEAFF. Written as DNA, the CDR3 is TGTGCCAGCAGGGCTACCACTGAAGCTTTCTTT.

The chain combines TRBV7-9 with TRBJ1-2; 10 nucleotides agree with TRBD1. The CDR3 covers 15 residues. V was clipped by 4 bases and J by 2 bases; unmatched bases: 4. Germline V lookup: CDR1 SEHNR, CDR2 FQNEAQ (reference sequence). The CDR3 DNA sequence: TGTGCCAGCAGCTCGACAGGGGGCAACAACTATGGCTACACCTTC. Translation gives CASSSTGGNNYGYTF.

This clonotype showed up many times. CDR3 residues: CSVVGLLRGTYNEQFF. The CDR3 DNA sequence: TGCAGCGTTGTCGGATTATTGAGGGGAACCTACAATGAGCAGTTCTTC. The chain is built from TRBV29-1 and TRBJ2-1; D may correspond to TRBD1 or TRBD2 (5 bases each). The CDR3 length is 16 residues. Germline CDR1 reads SQVTM; CDR2 reads ANQGSEA. V was clipped by 4 bases and J by 2 bases, with 18 bases between them.

This clonotype was picked up many times. The rearrangement links TRBV7-2 to TRBJ2-1; 7 bases map to TRBD1. The length of the CDR3 is 14 residues. The trim removed 4 bases at V and 7 bases at J, leaving 7 bases unmatched. Per the germline V gene, CDR1 is SGHTA and CDR2 is FQGNSA. As DNA, the CDR3 is TGTGCCAGCAGCTCTTCGACAGGGCTAAATGAGCAGTTCTTC. The encoded protein is CASSSSTGLNEQFF.

The chain combines TRBV19 with TRBJ2-2; a possible D gene is TRBD2 (6 bases). The germline V gene has CDR1 LNHDA and CDR2 SQIVND (reference sequence). The CDR3 spans 13 residues. V was clipped by 9 bases and J by 7 bases, with 15 bases between them. This CDR3 reads CASRTSGVGELFF. The CDR3 DNA sequence: TGTGCCAGCCGCACTTCGGGGGTCGGGGAGCTGTTTTTT.

This clonotype appeared many times. This sequence joins TRBV7-2 and TRBJ2-1; possibly TRBD1 for D (5 bases). The CDR3 loop spans 15 amino acids. V was cut by 1 base and J by 3 bases, with 10 bases left in between. The germline V gene has CDR1 SGHTA and CDR2 FQGNSA. The CDR3 DNA is TGTGCCAGCAGCTTAGAAGGGGCCTACTACAATGAGCAGTTCTTC. Residues: CASSLEGAYYNEQFF. Filled out from reference TRBV7-2 and TRBJ2-1, the complete variable domain reads GAGVSQSPSNKVTEKGKDVELRCDPISGHTALYWYRQSLGQGLEFLIYFQGNSAPDKSGLPSDRFSAERTGGSVSTLTIQRTQQEDSAVYLCASSLEGAYYNEQFFGPGTRLTVL.

Regarding this clonotype: At one end the junction does not follow the germline gene, possibly because of a read error. The CDR3 DNA is TGTACCTGGAATTTACAGGGGGTCACTGAAGCTTTCTTT. Translation gives CTWNLQGVTEAFF. The chain combines TRBV30 with TRBJ1-1; 8 positions agree with TRBD1. The germline V gene has CDR1 GTSNPN and CDR2 SVGIG (reference sequence). The CDR3 is 13 amino acids. Filled out from reference TRBV30 and TRBJ1-1, the complete variable domain reads SQTIHQWPATLVQPVGSPLSLECTVEGTSNPNLYWYRQAAGRGLQLLFYSVGIGQISSEVPQNLSASRPQDRQFILSSKKLLLSDSGFYLCTWNLQGVTEAFFGQGTRLTVV.

This clonotype was seen ten or more times. V is TRBV6-5 and J is TRBJ2-1; D not resolved. Germline-derived CDR1 and CDR2 are MNHEY and SVGAGI. Trimming took 5 bases from V and 7 from J, leaving 12 bases between them. The CDR3 runs to 13 residues. CDR3: CASSANAGNEQFF. The DNA for the CDR3 is TGTGCCAGCAGTGCCAACGCCGGGAATGAGCAGTTCTTC.

Remarks on this clonotype: A much more abundant neighbour one base away suggests this may be a read error. In nucleotides, the CDR3 is TGTGCCAACAGTGGACAGGGCGATCAGCCCCAGCATTTT. It specifies CANSGQGDQPQHF. The rearrangement joins TRBV10-3 to TRBJ1-5; 8 bases map to TRBD1. The V gene's germline CDR1 is ENHRY and CDR2 SYGVKD. The CDR3 totals 13 residues.

This clonotype has at least ten counts. V and J are TRBV7-8 and TRBJ1-5, with 7 bases fitting TRBD1. The CDR3 has 15 residues. The V gene's germline CDR1 is SGHVS and CDR2 FQNEAQ. V lost 0 bases, J lost 9 bases, and 8 bases stayed unmatched. The CDR3 DNA is TGTGCCAGCAGCTTAGCCCCCGGGACAGTGCTGCCCCAGCATTTT. The encoded protein is CASSLAPGTVLPQHF.

The sample holds many counts of this clonotype. The chain recombines TRBV5-6 with TRBJ2-5; D is uncertain. CDR3 length equals 17 residues. CDR1 SGHDT and CDR2 YYEEEE come from the germline V gene. The V gene lost 4 bases and the J gene lost 2 bases, with 21 bases spanning the gap. CDR3 region: CASSRDAGSIIQETQYF. As DNA, the CDR3 is TGTGCCAGCAGCCGTGATGCAGGATCGATAATTCAAGAGACCCAGTACTTC.

At least ten counts were recorded for this clonotype. The CDR3 is CASSHFDYEQYF. CDR3 DNA: TGCGCCAGCAGCCACTTCGACTACGAGCAGTACTTC. V gene TRBV4-1 combines with J gene TRBJ2-7; D unresolved. V shed 3 bases and J shed 3 bases, with 6 bases lying between them. Germline V gene data show CDR1 as MGHRA and CDR2 as YSYEKL. This CDR3 is built from 12 residues.

On this clonotype itself: A much larger clone differs from this one at a single base, so this may be a read error. This chain joins TRBV7-6 and TRBJ2-4; no clear D. The CDR3 consists of 12 residues. CDR1 is SGHVS and CDR2 is FNYEAQ in the germline V gene. V lost 3 bases and J 6 bases, leaving 6 bases between the germline ends. The CDR3 DNA sequence: TGTGCCAGCAGCTTCAGCCCAAACATTCAGTACTTC. This sequence encodes CASSFSPNIQYF. The full variable domain, in which reference TRBV7-6 and TRBJ2-4 provide the parts outside the CDR3, is GAGVSQSPRYKVTKRGQDVALRCDPISGHVSLYWYRQALGQGPEFLTYFNYEAQQDKSGLPNDRFSAERPEGSISTLTIQRTEQRDSAMYRCASSFSPNIQYFGAGTRLSVL.

This clonotype showed up just a few times. V gene TRBV29-1 combines with J gene TRBJ2-5; D is uncertain. V lost 2 bases to trimming and J lost 5 bases, with 6 bases between them. The CDR3 loop spans 11 amino acids. The germline gives CDR1 SQVTM, CDR2 ANQGSEA. The CDR3: CSVEYAETQYF. The CDR3 nucleotides are TGCAGCGTTGAATACGCGGAGACCCAGTACTTC.

This clonotype has more than one count but fewer than ten. The chain has TRBV20-1 and TRBJ2-7; possibly TRBD2 for D (5 bases). The CDR3 loop spans 13 amino acids. Trimming took off 7 bases at V and 1 base at J, with 14 bases between the two ends. Germline CDR1 reads DFQATT; CDR2 reads SNEGSKA (reference sequence). The CDR3 is CSVRTHSSYEQYF. In nucleotides, the CDR3 is TGCAGTGTCAGGACTCATAGTTCCTACGAGCAGTACTTC.

To note about this clonotype: It is likely a read error, because the conserved phenylalanine at the end of the CDR3 is missing. The genes are TRBV12-3 or TRBV12-4 and TRBJ1-3; weak D call: TRBD1 (5 bases). This CDR3 region has 13 residues. Trimming pared 8 bases from V and 6 bases from J, leaving 14 bases between. The CDR3 region has the DNA TGTGCCAGCGGATCCGGGGCCGAAAACACCATATATTCT. This codes for CASGSGAENTIYS.

This chain uses TRBV6-2 or TRBV6-3 with TRBJ2-7; perhaps TRBD2 as D (5 bases). CDR3 length: 14 residues. The V end was cut by 0 bases, the J end by 6 bases, with 12 bases between. Germline CDR1 reads MNHEY; CDR2 reads SVGEGT. The CDR3 nucleotides read TGTGCCAGCAGTTACTCGAAAGTTGGAGGCGAGCAGTACTTC. It codes for CASSYSKVGGEQYF.

This clonotype has just a few counts. CDR3 DNA: TGTGCCTGGAGTGTAGGAGCGTTTAGCAATCAGCCCCAGCATTTT. The encoded protein is CAWSVGAFSNQPQHF. The chain links TRBV30 to TRBJ1-5; no clear D. The CDR3 runs 15 residues. Trimming shortened V by 0 bases and J by 0 bases, and 9 bases separated the two germline ends. Germline V gene sequence: CDR1 GTSNPN, CDR2 SVGIG (reference sequence).

This clonotype came up a few times. This chain connects TRBV25-1 to TRBJ1-2, with D unresolved. This CDR3 is built from 12 residues. CDR1 MGHDK and CDR2 SYGVNS come from the germline V gene. V lost 1 base to trimming and J lost 4 bases, with 4 bases between them. The CDR3 reads CASSESPYGYTF. CDR3 DNA sequence: TGTGCCAGCAGTGAATCTCCCTATGGCTACACCTTC.

This clonotype was detected only a few times. This rearrangement joins TRBV3-1 to TRBJ1-1, with 8 bases aligning to TRBD1. The CDR3 is made up of 13 amino acids. From germline, CDR1 is LGHDT and CDR2 YNNKEL (reference sequence). V lost 7 bases, J lost 5 bases, and 6 bases stayed unmatched. CDR3 coding DNA: TGTGCCAGCAAGGGACAGGTGGAGACTGAAGCTTTCTTT. It encodes CASKGQVETEAFF.

In this sample, this clonotype turned up a few times. J is TRBJ2-1 and V is TRBV5-4; D is unclear. The CDR3 extends over 15 amino acids. The V gene's germline CDR1 is SGHNT and CDR2 YYREEE (reference sequence). The V and J ends lost 0 bases and 7 bases respectively, with 14 bases between them. CDR3 loop: CASSLGTPIGNEQFF. For the CDR3, the DNA is TGTGCCAGCAGCTTGGGGACCCCCATTGGAAATGAGCAGTTCTTC.

This clonotype has a count of ten or more. The V call is TRBV28, the J call TRBJ2-3, with D perhaps matching TRBD1 or TRBD2 (5 bases each). CDR1 and CDR2 from the germline V gene are MDHEN and SYDVKM. V lost 2 bases, J lost 4 bases, and 13 bases lay in between. The CDR3 covers 15 residues. CDR3 nucleotides: TGTGCCAGCAGTTTACCCGGTTCGGGGCCAGATACGCAGTATTTT. The encoded protein is CASSLPGSGPDTQYF.

The gene calls are TRBV12-3 or TRBV12-4 and TRBJ2-1; 10 bases map to TRBD2. The CDR3 has 15 amino acids. The trim removed 2 bases at V and 7 bases at J, leaving 5 bases unmatched. The CDR3 region has the DNA TGTGCCAGCAGTTTAACTAGCGGGATAGTAAATGAGCAGTTCTTC. Translated, it gives CASSLTSGIVNEQFF.

This clonotype was counted ten times or more. The rearrangement uses TRBV7-2 and TRBJ2-3, with D perhaps TRBD2 (5 bases). Germline assignment: CDR1 SGHTA and CDR2 FQGNSA. V was clipped by 5 bases and J by 2 bases, with 11 bases between them. This CDR3 contains 14 residues. The CDR3 is CASSASWVTDTQYF. For the CDR3, the DNA is TGTGCCAGCAGCGCTAGCTGGGTCACAGATACGCAGTATTTT. Supplemented by reference TRBV7-2 and TRBJ2-3, the full variable domain reads GAGVSQSPSNKVTEKGKDVELRCDPISGHTALYWYRQSLGQGLEFLIYFQGNSAPDKSGLPSDRFSAERTGGSVSTLTIQRTQQEDSAVYLCASSASWVTDTQYFGPGTRLTVL.

The chain recombines TRBV7-9 with TRBJ2-1; 8 bases line up with TRBD1. The V segment lost 2 bases and the J segment 9 bases; nucleotides outside the gene matches: 15. Germline assignment: CDR1 SEHNR and CDR2 FQNEAQ (reference sequence). The CDR3 totals 17 residues. In DNA, the CDR3 is TGTGCCAGCAGCTTACTGCGGCCAGGGGGCAAGTGGGTTGAGCAGTTCTTC. This gives the protein CASSLLRPGGKWVEQFF.

The rearrangement joins TRBV14 to TRBJ2-7; 10 bases line up with TRBD1. The CDR3 contains 15 residues. Germline trimming cut 0 bases from V and 5 bases from J; bases unmatched to any gene: 4. CDR1 and CDR2 from the germline V gene are SGHDN and FVKESK. The CDR3, as DNA: TGTGCCAGCAGCCAAGACGGGACAGGGGTGAACGAGCAGTACTTC. This translates into CASSQDGTGVNEQYF.